One and the same sample provided the 10 T cell receptor beta chains below, sequenced in a study of cytotoxic CD8 clonotypes in ibrutinib-treated CLL. Assay: immunoSEQ multiplex PCR; the TCRdb copy retains only in-frame clones and omits some. The sample lists about 160,000 clones, roughly 90% occurring once. The sequences come from PBMCs, collected at disease progression, from a patient treated with ibrutinib. The receptor set was obtained from a human donor with chronic lymphocytic leukemia.

The J gene is TRBJ2-3, the V gene TRBV6-1; D uncertain. The ends were cut back, 7 bases at V and 2 bases at J, with 13 bases in the middle. The germline V gene has CDR1 MNHNS and CDR2 SASEGT. The CDR3 extends over 14 amino acids. DNA for the CDR3: TGTGCCAGCATGCTAATGGAAGACACAGATACGCAGTATTTT. It yields the protein CASMLMEDTDTQYF.

This clone showed up just once. The V gene is TRBV21-1, the J gene TRBJ1-2; the D call of TRBD1 is as the table states it, not checked on the DNA. TRBV21-1 is deemed a pseudogene. This CDR3 spans 13 amino acids. The CDR3 coding sequence is TGTGCCAGCCCGTTACAGGGATACTATGGCTACACCTTC. Translated, it gives CASPLQGYYGYTF.

The V gene is TRBV27, the J gene TRBJ2-7; D is possibly TRBD1 or TRBD2 (5 bases each). This CDR3 comprises 14 residues. The germline gives CDR1 MNHEY, CDR2 SMNVEV (reference sequence). Trimming cost V 2 bases and J 2 bases, with 10 bases left between them. This chain's CDR3 is CASSLGTTTYEQYF. CDR3 bases: TGTGCCAGCAGTTTAGGGACGACTACCTACGAGCAGTACTTC.

The V gene is TRBV4-2, the J gene TRBJ2-3; TRBD2 matches 9 bases. The germline V gene encodes CDR1 LGHNA and CDR2 YNFKEQ. This CDR3 is built from 18 residues. J gave up 5 bases and V 1 base, and 13 bases lay outside the gene matches. The CDR3 DNA follows: TGTGCCAGCAGCCAAGGGCAGCCTTGGCGGGGGGGGGAAGATACGCAGTATTTT. The encoded protein is CASSQGQPWRGGEDTQYF.

The rearrangement joins TRBV5-5 to TRBJ1-4, with unresolved D. Germline loops: CDR1 SGHKS, CDR2 YYEKEE (reference sequence). The CDR3 runs to 15 residues. V shed 4 bases and J shed 3 bases, with 13 bases lying between them. The CDR3 DNA reads as TGTGCCAGCAGCCACGCCGAGGGTGCTAATGAAAAACTGTTTTTT. The encoded protein is CASSHAEGANEKLFF.

The chain employs TRBV6-5 and TRBJ2-7; D possibly matches TRBD1 or TRBD2 (5 bases each). The CDR3 is made up of 14 amino acids. Germline values: CDR1 MNHEY, CDR2 SVGAGI. Trimming took off 0 bases at V and 3 bases at J, with 9 bases between the two ends. The CDR3 region has the DNA TGTGCCAGCAGTTACTCAGGGACCCTCTACGAGCAGTACTTC. It codes for CASSYSGTLYEQYF.

This clone was seen once. This chain connects TRBV11-2 to TRBJ2-1, with D uncertain. Germline values: CDR1 SGHAT, CDR2 FQNNGV. This CDR3 has 18 residues. The germline V and J ends were trimmed by 0 bases and 6 bases, with 21 bases remaining between them. CDR3 in DNA: TGTGCCAGCAGCTTAGAAGGTGCGTCTATGGGTCACCGCAATGAGCAGTTCTTC. Its translation is CASSLEGASMGHRNEQFF.

The CDR3 spells CASSLQGAENTEAFF. The CDR3 region has the DNA TGCGCCAGCAGCTTACAGGGGGCGGAGAATACTGAAGCTTTCTTT. The genes are TRBV5-1 and TRBJ1-1, with 9 bases identical to TRBD1. The junction had 7 bases not matched to a gene; V was cut back by 2 bases and J by 5 bases. This CDR3 is built from 15 residues. The germline V gene encodes CDR1 SGHRS and CDR2 YFSETQ.

Notes on this clone: The junction departs from the called germline gene at one end, perhaps through a read error. The rearrangement joins TRBV27 to TRBJ1-5; no clear D gene. The germline V gene has CDR1 MNHEY and CDR2 SMNVEV (reference sequence). CDR3 size: 15 residues. CDR3 protein: CVSSLWGMGNQPQHF. The CDR3, as DNA: TGTGTCAGCAGTTTATGGGGAATGGGAAATCAGCCCCAGCATTTT.

The chain carries TRBV5-4 and TRBJ1-1, with D perhaps TRBD1 (5 bases). Trimming took off 3 bases at V and 3 bases at J, with 15 bases between the two ends. This CDR3 spans 15 amino acids. Germline CDR1 reads SGHNT; CDR2 reads YYREEE (reference sequence). For the CDR3, the DNA is TGTGCCAGCAGCTATCCCCCCGGGGGGGACACTGAAGCTTTCTTT. Translation: CASSYPPGGDTEAFF.